These T cell receptor beta chains were read from a single sample in a study of T cells in Graves' hyperthyroidism and ophthalmopathy. MiXCR, applied by TCRdb to the multiplex PCR reads, yields one record per CDR3 protein. The data contain approximately 98,000 distinct CDR3 sequences, approximately 42% of them singletons. The specimen was peripheral blood or thyroid tissue (not recorded which). These receptors came from a young woman with Graves' hyperthyroidism. CDR3s include the opening cysteine and the closing phenylalanine or tryptophan. The order of the fields is clone size, D gene, V gene, J gene, CDR3 DNA, CDR3 protein. A D gene is named only where the DNA matches it firmly. Where a row states a size, it is once, few, many or the class of an expanded clone; other rows omit it.

>NA|NA|TRBV20-1|TRBJ2-2
NA
CSASDLYEQYFGELFF
>NA|TRBD1|TRBV2|TRBJ2-7
TGTGCCTCCAGCTGGGACAGCCTCGAGCAGTACTTC
CASSWDSLEQYF
>many|NA|TRBV9|TRBJ1-6
TGTGCCAGCAGAGGTGAAGGGGGGGACGCCTATAATTCACCCCTCCACTTT
CASRGEGGDAYNSPLHF
>many|NA|TRBV11-2|TRBJ2-7
TGTGCCAGCAGCTTAGGAGGGGCGGCTCAGTACTTC
CASSLGGAAQYF
>NA|TRBD1|TRBV2|TRBJ1-2
TGTGCCAGCAGTGGAACGACAGGGGGCGAGGGCCATGGCTACACCTTC
CASSGTTGGEGHGYTF
>NA|NA|TRBV20-1|TRBJ2-5
TGCAGTGCTAGCGCGGGGACGGATTCTCAAGAGACCCAGTACTTC
CSASAGTDSQETQYF
>once|TRBD2|TRBV5-1|TRBJ2-7
TGCGCCAGCAGCCCACTAGCGGGAGAATACGAGCAGTACTTC
CASSPLAGEYEQYF
>many|NA|TRBV7-3|TRBJ1-1
TGTGCCAGCAGCTTATCGGGGGGTCTTATGAACACTGAAGCTTTCTTT
CASSLSGGLMNTEAFF
>many|NA|TRBV10-1|TRBJ2-7
TGCGCCAGCAGTGTTGTGGGCACCCCGAGGGTGGCGACCTACGAGCAGTACTTC
CASSVVGTPRVATYEQYF
>NA|TRBD2|TRBV7-6|TRBJ2-5
TGTGCCAGCAGCTTAAGACCCCCGGGGACTAGCGGGAGGGAGACCCAGTACTTC
CASSLRPPGTSGRETQYF
>NA|NA|TRBV2|TRBJ1-4
TGTGCCAGCAGTGTCCCCGGGACCCGGGAAAAACTGTTTTTT
CASSVPGTREKLFF
>NA|NA|TRBV9|TRBJ1-6
TGTGCCAGCAGCGTAGGGCGGCAAGATTCACCCCTCCACTTT
CASSVGRQDSPLHF
>NA|NA|TRBV2|TRBJ2-7
TGTGCCAGCCTCACGGGGGCCTCCTACGAGCGGTACTTC
CASLTGASYERYF
>many|TRBD1|TRBV6-5|TRBJ2-7
TGTGCCAGCAGTTACCGGGATGCAGGGGGCTACGAGCAGTACTTC
CASSYRDAGGYEQYF
>medium-sized|NA|TRBV10-3|TRBJ2-7
TGTGCCATCAGTGGAGACGGGTCCTACGAGCAGTACTTC
CAISGDGSYEQYF
>many|NA|TRBV6-5|TRBJ1-5
TGTGCCAGCAGAAGTTCTGGCAATCAGCCCCAGCATTTT
CASRSSGNQPQHF
>many|NA|TRBV4-1|TRBJ1-5
TGCGCCAGCAGCCAAGGAACGCAGCCCCAGCATTTT
CASSQGTQPQHF